The 15 T cell receptor beta chains below were found in one sample sequenced in a study of Ad26.COV2.S vaccination and SARS-CoV-2 variants. Stated treatment: around 19 received Ad26.COV2.S at low or high dose, single or two shots; five or six received placebo; per-sample allocation not given. Day 63 after the first vaccine or placebo injection was the time point for sampling. Method: immunoSEQ multiplex PCR; TCRdb's copy keeps in-frame clones and lacks some. Among hundreds of thousands of clones listed, 80% to 95% were seen once. The material sequenced was peripheral blood, taken in a trial of Ad26.COV2.S vaccine versus placebo. All receptors derive from a person between 18 and 59 years old who received the Ad26.COV2.S COVID-19 vaccine or a placebo.

The genes are TRBV15 and TRBJ2-7; 9 bases align to TRBD2. CDR1 is LNHNV and CDR2 is YYDKDF in the germline V gene (reference sequence). The trim removed 5 bases at V and 2 bases at J, leaving 7 bases unmatched. CDR3 length: 15 amino acids. CDR3 DNA: TGTGCCACCAGCGGGAGACTAGCGGCGACCTACGAGCAGTACTTC. As protein: CATSGRLAATYEQYF.

The chain recombines TRBV19 with TRBJ2-1; perhaps TRBD1 as D (6 bases). This CDR3 comprises 14 residues. Germline CDR1 and CDR2: LNHDA and SQIVND (reference sequence). Trimming left V 3 bases short and J 7 bases short, with 13 bases between. Written as DNA, the CDR3 is TGTGCCAGTAGTATCGGGCGACAGGTTAATGAGCAGTTCTTC. As protein: CASSIGRQVNEQFF.

V is TRBV28 and J is TRBJ2-3; no definite D call. There are 15 residues in the CDR3. V was cut by 3 bases and J by 0 bases, with 10 bases left in between. Germline CDR1 is MDHEN and CDR2 is SYDVKM. The CDR3: CASSFSGFSTDTQYF. The CDR3 DNA sequence: TGTGCCAGCAGTTTCAGTGGGTTTAGCACAGATACGCAGTATTTT.

This sequence joins TRBV6-6 and TRBJ2-3, with 7 bases fitting TRBD1. The V gene end was trimmed by 7 bases and the J gene end by 2 bases; junction bases not matched to a gene: 9. The CDR3 covers 15 residues. Germline CDR1 reads MNHNY; CDR2 reads SVGAGI (reference sequence). DNA for the CDR3: TGTGCCAGCAAATTTACGGGACAGACCACAGATACGCAGTATTTT. This encodes CASKFTGQTTDTQYF.

V and J are TRBV30 and TRBJ2-7; 7 nucleotides align to TRBD1. The CDR3 totals 12 residues. Germline assignment: CDR1 GTSNPN and CDR2 SVGIG (reference sequence). V lost 5 bases, J lost 7 bases, and 8 bases stayed unmatched. The CDR3 nucleotides read TGTGCCTGGGCACAGGGGAGACGGGAGCAGTACTTC. Its protein product is CAWAQGRREQYF.

The V call is TRBV7-2, the J call TRBJ2-5; 13 nucleotides align to TRBD2. Germline assignment: CDR1 SGHTA and CDR2 FQGNSA. V gave up 3 bases and J gave up 4 bases; unmatched junction bases: 2. The CDR3 runs 15 residues. The CDR3 spells CASSLGLAGIETQYF. In DNA, the CDR3 is TGTGCCAGCAGCTTGGGACTAGCGGGAATAGAGACCCAGTACTTC.

The genes are TRBV18 and TRBJ2-1, with D hard to call. The germline V gene has CDR1 KGHSH and CDR2 LQKENI. The CDR3 is 15 amino acids. Trimming cost V 0 bases and J 2 bases, with 8 bases left between them. The CDR3 DNA reads TGTGCCAGCTCACCACCGGCGATAGCCTACAATGAGCAGTTCTTC. This sequence encodes CASSPPAIAYNEQFF.

This sequence joins TRBV10-2 and TRBJ2-1; TRBD2 aligns across 12 bases. Trimming removed 1 base from V and 12 bases from J; junction bases left unmatched: 25. The CDR3 has 21 residues. Germline V gives CDR1 WSHSY, CDR2 SAAADI. CDR3 protein: CASSEFRTSGRSKLSADGQFF. CDR3 coding DNA: TGCGCCAGCAGTGAGTTCAGAACTAGCGGGAGGTCTAAATTGTCTGCGGATGGGCAGTTCTTC.

J is TRBJ2-3 and V is TRBV7-2; the match to TRBD2 covers 11 bases. This CDR3 has 19 amino acids. V shed 0 bases, J shed 0 bases, and the junction held 8 bases outside the gene matches. Germline CDR1 reads SGHTA; CDR2 reads FQGNSA. The CDR3 spells CASSLAPGLAVLSTDTQYF. CDR3 nucleotide sequence: TGTGCCAGCAGCTTAGCCCCGGGACTAGCGGTTCTGAGCACAGATACGCAGTATTTT.

The V call is TRBV2, the J call TRBJ2-7; D possibly corresponds to TRBD2 (5 bases). Trimming stripped 2 bases from V and 12 bases from J, with 14 bases between. CDR1 SNHLY and CDR2 FYNNEI come from the germline V gene. The CDR3 is 12 residues long. CDR3 protein: CASSEISEGPYF. In DNA form, the CDR3 reads TGTGCCAGCAGTGAAATTTCAGAGGGCCCGTACTTC. The full variable domain, its missing parts supplied by reference TRBV2 and TRBJ2-7, is EPEVTQTPSHQVTQMGQEVILRCVPISNHLYFYWYRQILGQKVEFLVSFYNNEISEKSEIFDDQFSVERPDGSNFTLKIRSTKLEDSAMYFCASSEISEGPYFGPGTRLTVT.

The chain combines TRBV6-5 with TRBJ2-7; 9 positions agree with TRBD1. Germline V lookup: CDR1 MNHEY, CDR2 SVGAGI. The CDR3 runs 15 residues. The J segment lost 4 bases and the V segment lost 6 bases, leaving 10 bases of the junction unmatched. The chain's CDR3 is CASRITGGTSYEQYF. CDR3 coding DNA: TGTGCCAGCAGGATAACAGGGGGCACGTCGTACGAGCAGTACTTC.

The chain employs TRBV6-5 and TRBJ2-7, with D possibly being TRBD2 (6 bases). Trimming removed 2 bases from V and 2 bases from J, with 13 bases in between. Germline lookup yields CDR1 MNHEY and CDR2 SVGAGI. This CDR3 contains 15 residues. The CDR3 DNA is TGTGCCAGCAGTTACGAGGGAGGCGTTCCCTACGAGCAGTACTTC. It codes for CASSYEGGVPYEQYF.

The rearrangement links TRBV2 to TRBJ2-2; 10 bases are a match to TRBD1. The CDR3 loop spans 17 amino acids. Germline CDR1 SNHLY, CDR2 FYNNEI. The junction had 9 bases not matched to a gene; V was cut back by 5 bases and J by 3 bases. The CDR3 loop is CASSQYPGQGYTGELFF. For the CDR3, the DNA is TGTGCCAGCAGTCAATATCCGGGACAGGGGTACACCGGGGAGCTGTTTTTT.

This chain links TRBV6-5 with TRBJ2-7; 7 bases are a match to TRBD2. CDR1 and CDR2 from the germline V gene are MNHEY and SVGAGI. The CDR3 runs to 13 residues. After removal of 6 bases from V and 1 base from J, the junction contained 3 bases not matched to a gene. CDR3 in DNA: TGTGCCAGCAGCCTCGGGGGGTCCTACGAGCAGTACTTC. This gives the protein CASSLGGSYEQYF.

The chain has TRBV6-4 and TRBJ1-1, with D perhaps matching TRBD1 (5 bases). The CDR3 covers 14 residues. Germline loops: CDR1 MRHNA, CDR2 SNTAGT. The V and J ends lost 2 bases and 4 bases respectively, with 11 bases between them. CDR3 in DNA: TGTGCCAGCAGTGACGGAGGGGTTGGCACTGAAGCTTTCTTT. This gives the protein CASSDGGVGTEAFF.